This T cell receptor beta chain derives from a study of blood T cell repertoires in COVID-19. Across the whole study: Researchers got acute and convalescent COVID-19 samples from the United States, Italy and Spain. Nucleic acid was either cDNA or gDNA, and it came from T cells, B-cell-depleted T cells, or PBMCs.

One Seattle source followed patients from active infection through their disease course. V shed 5 bases and J shed 2 bases, with 12 bases lying between them. CDR3 length equals 14 residues. CDR1 is MNHNS, CDR2 SASEGT, per germline. Measured with immunoSEQ multiplex PCR; TCRdb has only the in-frame clones, and not every one. This table has about 56,000 clones, 85% to 90% appearing once. The sequenced material came from peripheral blood. This chain uses TRBV6-1 with TRBJ1-2; the D gene is possibly TRBD1 (6 bases). The receptor was derived from an older woman with COVID-19, enrolled during active disease. The chain's CDR3 is CASSSATGNYGYTF. The CDR3, as DNA: TGTGCCAGCAGTTCCGCCACAGGGAACTATGGCTACACCTTC.